Presented here are 6 T cell receptor beta chains from one specimen sequenced in a study of yellow fever vaccine responses in identical twins listed by TCRdb under 2018. Libraries were made using RT-PCR. TCRdb records Illumina HiSeq 2500 as the sequencer. TCRdb trimmed public reads at Q25 via fastp, called clones via MiXCR and kept in-frame beta chains. One record per CDR3 amino acid sequence lists the most common genes and DNA. This sample lists about 390 distinct CDR3 sequences; roughly nine tenths were detected once. The ten biggest clones cover around 13% of the sample. The sequenced sample was T cells from blood (PBMCs), unsorted or a sorted subset (not recorded which), obtained before or after yellow fever vaccination (not recorded which). The receptors come from a woman younger than 35 who received the yellow fever vaccine. Donor details come from another sample of the same person, matched by shared clones.

This clonotype was seen once. As DNA, the CDR3 is TGCGCCAGCAGCCAAGAAATGACCAACGAGCAGTACTTC. Amino acid sequence: CASSQEMTNEQYF. This sequence joins TRBV4-3 and TRBJ2-7; the D is unclear. Germline lookup yields CDR1 LGHNA and CDR2 YSLEER. The CDR3 is made up of 13 amino acids. V lost 0 bases and J 5 bases, leaving 8 bases between the germline ends.

The V call is TRBV6-4, the J call TRBJ2-1, with 7 bases lining up with TRBD2. CDR3 length: 14 amino acids. Germline CDR1 MRHNA, CDR2 SNTAGT. Trimming cost V 0 bases and J 9 bases; bases outside gene matches: 5. The CDR3 sequence is CASSDSGTSAEQFF. DNA of the CDR3: TGTGCCAGCAGTGACTCGGGCACTAGCGCTGAGCAGTTCTTC.

The J gene is TRBJ2-4, the V gene TRBV5-5, with D maybe TRBD1 (6 bases). V lost 0 bases and J 9 bases, leaving 13 bases between the germline ends. Looked up from germline, CDR1 is SGHKS and CDR2 is YYEKEE (reference sequence). The CDR3 is 14 amino acids. The CDR3 bases are TGTGCCAGCAGCTTGGGACAGGACAGTGCCATTCAGTACTTC. Its translation: CASSLGQDSAIQYF. The full variable domain, with the rest looked up from reference TRBV5-5 and TRBJ2-4, is DAGVTQSPTHLIKTRGQQVTLRCSPISGHKSVSWYQQVLGQGPQFIFQYYEKEERGRGNFPDRFSARQFPNYSSELNVNALLLGDSALYLCASSLGQDSAIQYFGAGTRLSVL.

V usage is TRBV13 and J usage is TRBJ2-2; D is perhaps TRBD1 (6 bases). Germline assignment: CDR1 PRHDT and CDR2 FYEKMQ (reference sequence). Between the trimmed V and J ends, which lost 6 bases and 1 base, there was a span of 12 bases. The CDR3 is made up of 15 amino acids. The CDR3 DNA reads as TGTGCCAGCAGAGCAGGACAGCTGAACACCGGGGAGCTGTTTTTT. This encodes CASRAGQLNTGELFF. Combining the CDR3 with reference TRBV13 and TRBJ2-2 gives the whole variable domain AAGVIQSPRHLIKEKRETATLKCYPIPRHDTVYWYQQGPGQDPQFLISFYEKMQSDKGSIPDRFSAQQFSDYHSELNMSSLELGDSALYFCASRAGQLNTGELFFGEGSRLTVL.

The chain couples TRBV10-1 to TRBJ2-4; 8 nucleotides match TRBD1. The V gene's germline CDR1 is WNHNN and CDR2 SYGVQD (reference sequence). The CDR3 sequence is 15 residues long. Unmatched junction bases numbered 7, after V lost 6 bases and J lost 3 bases. The CDR3 loop reads CASSGGQAVKNIQYF. DNA of the CDR3: TGCGCCAGCAGCGGGGGACAGGCTGTCAAAAACATTCAGTACTTC.

J is TRBJ1-1 and V is TRBV4-3; perhaps TRBD1 as D (6 bases). Germline V gene sequence: CDR1 LGHNA, CDR2 YSLEER. The CDR3 is made up of 16 amino acids. V lost 4 bases, J lost 5 bases, and 20 bases lay in between. The CDR3 region is CASSREVGGGGTEAFF. Written as DNA, the CDR3 is TGCGCCAGCAGCCGGGAGGTCGGGGGGGGCGGTACTGAAGCTTTCTTT.